Given below is one TCR beta chain in context. This entry belongs to a study of CD8+ T cells in alopecia areata. With 5 bases removed from V and 3 bases from J, the gap between germline ends came to 10 bases. The germline gives CDR1 SQVTM, CDR2 ANQGSEA. The CDR3 runs to 13 residues. Extracted from the samples, RNA was reverse transcribed into cDNA to serve as the sequencing template. Clones were read by immunoSEQ multiplex PCR, and TCRdb kept only the in-frame ones, dropping some. The table has tens of thousands of clones, approximately 64% seen once. Specimen: CD8+ T cells sorted from blood, collected at week 0. This receptor was taken from a human donor with alopecia areata. V and J are TRBV29-1 and TRBJ2-2, with unresolved D. The CDR3 region is CSVLAPYTGELFF. The CDR3 bases are TGCAGCGTTTTAGCCCCTTACACCGGGGAGCTGTTTTTT.